This T cell receptor beta chain is drawn from a study of shared clonotypes between healthy human individuals (dated by TCRdb to 2020 to 2022). Some background on the complete study: The cohort included a few men and a couple of women between 18 and 49 years of age. To estimate repertoire size and how much clonotypes are shared between individuals, the study performed deep sequencing of blood TCR repertoires from roughly five healthy adults. To increase sequencing depth and limit assay-specific biases, TCR repertoire library preparation and sequencing were carried out by different laboratories using diverse techniques. Each donor's leukapheresis produced roughly between roughly 0.85 and 10 billion PBMCs.

Using the deep immunoSEQ assay, TCR CDR3 regions were amplified from genomic DNA by multiplex PCR. Extracted genomic DNA from each cell subset was spread evenly across all wells of several immunoSEQ 96-well plates, with each plate serving as a replicate. For unsorted PBMC, about 0.3 ug genomic DNA, equal to about 29,000 T cell genomes, was loaded into each replicate PCR. Ten immunoSEQ deep assay plates were used to sequence unsorted PBMC genomic DNA. The purified libraries were quantified using a Qubit 3.0 fluorometer, sized with a Bioanalyzer 2100, and then quantified again using the KAPA Library Quantification kit. Each immunoSEQ 96-well plate was sequenced on its own single-read 150-cycle Illumina NextSeq 550 flow cell. In the source study's methods: The immunoSEQ output contained only junctional sequences without quality scores, so filtering could not match that applied to full-length reads. To assign V/J genes and CDR3, sequences were annotated using PyIR, a Python wrapper for IgBLAST v1.9, with IMGT germline references. Reads with weak V/J assignments (E-value above 1e-6), missing CDR3, stop codons, out-of-frame junctions, or ambiguous translated residues were removed. V3J clonotypes were defined as sequences sharing an identical inferred V gene, J gene, and CDR3 amino acid sequence. Percentage overlap between repertoires was computed as shared unique clonotypes divided by the size of the smaller repertoire. Three approaches were used to assess repertoire richness: RTK rarefaction, the Chao1 estimator, and Recon v2.1 estimates of unobserved clonotypes. TCRdb took over this immuneACCESS table, retaining in-frame rearrangements with V and J assigned. Such tables are incomplete; in checked studies, under half of the missing clones stem from an unresolved V gene, and the remainder is unexplained. Clone size and V and J calls were adopted from that table, with D and trimming inferred from the DNA. The sample contains under 600,000 clones, around 77% of them found a single time. The ten most abundant clones make up about 12% of the sample.

Spanning cysteine to phenylalanine, the CDR3 consists of 16 amino acids. The kept DNA is CDR3 alone, 48 bases in frame from the first base. CDR1 and CDR2, looked up from the germline V gene (reference sequence), are LNHDA and SQIVND. Relative to germline, V is missing 5 bases and J is missing 8 bases, with 8 bases of the junction outside any gene match. Comment on this clone: Its antigen is still unknown. The record has no base qualities; no much larger clone is one base away.

The donors were healthy, HIV-negative adults with no recently reported acute infections or vaccinations. Every donor was a Caucasian adult residing in Nashville, Tennessee, USA. For unsorted samples, roughly 91 million PBMCs were counted, and genomic DNA was extracted using the QIAamp DNA Blood Mini kit. Blood was obtained by leukapheresis, after which PBMCs were separated by Ficoll-Histopaque density gradient centrifugation and cryopreserved in liquid nitrogen vapor phase. Study-wide conclusions, independent of this receptor: Because the study included a small number of donors, the genetic and exposure-history diversity represented was limited. Based on pairwise subsampling, the degree of clonotype sharing among donors was expected to be affected by sequencing depth. Only blood was sampled, and tissue TCR repertoires likely differ from those in blood.

Sequenced: PBMCs. The TCR was taken from a woman aged 40 to 55 in good health. Some clones in this sample may be carry-over from other donors' samples. Here the chain combines TRBV19 and TRBJ2-1, and TRBD2 aligns with 14 junction nucleotides. For the CDR3, the sequence is CASSLPGLAGVYEQFF. The bases are TGTGCCAGTAGTCTCCCGGGACTAGCGGGAGTTTATGAGCAGTTCTTC.